The subject of this entry is one TCR beta chain. The antigen is not known. There were healthy Caucasian individuals from Russia, aged about 6 to 100, serving as donors. Total RNA, at least 6 micrograms per sample, came from PBMCs. The entry originates in a study of blood T cells in healthy people across ages. CDR3 length: 17 amino acids. From germline, CDR1 is DFQATT and CDR2 SNEGSKA (reference sequence). The V and J ends lost 5 bases and 6 bases, in that order; junction bases with no gene match: 13. It was with a sample-barcoded 5' primer and a J-beta primer mix that a second PCR of roughly 6 to 11 cycles was run. Using its own MiXCR run on the 5' RACE reads, TCRdb lists one record per CDR3 protein. The sample contains 550,000 to 750,000 distinct CDR3 sequences, around 21% of which appear only once. Regarding the study as a whole: Observed TCR beta diversity per million T cells went down as age went up. This fall followed a roughly linear course with age.

The chain employs TRBV20-1 and TRBJ2-1; 13 nucleotides line up with TRBD2. The origin of this receptor is a man aged 65 to 79 in good health. The sequencing sample was made of blood. The CDR3 spells CSAGTSGKGTLGNEQFF. The CDR3 DNA reads as TGCAGTGCTGGGACTAGCGGGAAGGGGACCTTGGGCAATGAGCAGTTCTTC.